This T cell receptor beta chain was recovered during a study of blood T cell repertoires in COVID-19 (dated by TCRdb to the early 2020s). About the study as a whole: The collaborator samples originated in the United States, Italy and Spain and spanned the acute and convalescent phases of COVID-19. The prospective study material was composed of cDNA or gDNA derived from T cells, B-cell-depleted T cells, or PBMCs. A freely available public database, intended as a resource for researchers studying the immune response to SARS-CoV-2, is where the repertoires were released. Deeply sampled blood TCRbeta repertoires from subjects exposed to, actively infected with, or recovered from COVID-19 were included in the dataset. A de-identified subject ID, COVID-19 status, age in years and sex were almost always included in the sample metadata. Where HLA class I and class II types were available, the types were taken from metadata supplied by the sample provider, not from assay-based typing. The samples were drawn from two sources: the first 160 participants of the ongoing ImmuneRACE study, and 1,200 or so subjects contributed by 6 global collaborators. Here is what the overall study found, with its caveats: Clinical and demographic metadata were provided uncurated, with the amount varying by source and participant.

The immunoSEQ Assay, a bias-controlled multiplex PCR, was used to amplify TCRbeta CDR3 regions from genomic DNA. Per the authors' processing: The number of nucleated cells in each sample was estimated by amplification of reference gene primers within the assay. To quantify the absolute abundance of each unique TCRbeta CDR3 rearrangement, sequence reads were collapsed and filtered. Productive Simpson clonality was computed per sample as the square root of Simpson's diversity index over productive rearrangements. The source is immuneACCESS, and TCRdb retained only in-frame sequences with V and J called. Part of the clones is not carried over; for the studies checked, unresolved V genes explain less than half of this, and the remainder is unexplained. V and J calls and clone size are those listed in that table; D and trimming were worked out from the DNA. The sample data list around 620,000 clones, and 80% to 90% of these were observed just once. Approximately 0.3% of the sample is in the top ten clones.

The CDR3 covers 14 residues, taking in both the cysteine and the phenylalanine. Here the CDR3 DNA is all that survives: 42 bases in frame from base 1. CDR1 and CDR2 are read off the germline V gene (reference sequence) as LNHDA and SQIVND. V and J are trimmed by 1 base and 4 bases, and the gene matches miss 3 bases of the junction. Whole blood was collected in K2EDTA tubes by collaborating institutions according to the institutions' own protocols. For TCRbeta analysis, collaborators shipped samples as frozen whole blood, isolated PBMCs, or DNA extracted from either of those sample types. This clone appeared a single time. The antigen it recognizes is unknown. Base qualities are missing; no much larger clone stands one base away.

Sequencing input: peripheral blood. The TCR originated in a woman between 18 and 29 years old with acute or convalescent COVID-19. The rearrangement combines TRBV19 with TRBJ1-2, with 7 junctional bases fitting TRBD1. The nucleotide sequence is TGTGCCAGTAGTATAGGGGACAGATTCTATGGCTACACCTTC. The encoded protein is CASSIGDRFYGYTF.